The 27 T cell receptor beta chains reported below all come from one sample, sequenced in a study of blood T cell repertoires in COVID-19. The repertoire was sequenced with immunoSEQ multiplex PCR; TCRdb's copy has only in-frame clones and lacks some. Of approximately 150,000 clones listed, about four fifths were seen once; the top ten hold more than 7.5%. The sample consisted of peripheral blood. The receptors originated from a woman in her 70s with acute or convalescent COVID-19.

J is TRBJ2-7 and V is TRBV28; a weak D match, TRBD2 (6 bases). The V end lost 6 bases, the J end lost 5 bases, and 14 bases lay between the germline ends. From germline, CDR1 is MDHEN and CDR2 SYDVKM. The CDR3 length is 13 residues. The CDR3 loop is CASRAGLIHEQYF. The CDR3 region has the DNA TGTGCCAGCAGGGCTGGACTAATCCACGAGCAGTACTTC.

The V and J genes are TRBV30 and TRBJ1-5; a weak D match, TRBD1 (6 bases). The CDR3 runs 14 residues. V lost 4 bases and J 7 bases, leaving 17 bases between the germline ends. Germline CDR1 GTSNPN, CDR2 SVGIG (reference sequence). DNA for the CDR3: TGTGCCTGGACCCTCCAGGGGATAGGGCAGCCCCAGCATTTT. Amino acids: CAWTLQGIGQPQHF.

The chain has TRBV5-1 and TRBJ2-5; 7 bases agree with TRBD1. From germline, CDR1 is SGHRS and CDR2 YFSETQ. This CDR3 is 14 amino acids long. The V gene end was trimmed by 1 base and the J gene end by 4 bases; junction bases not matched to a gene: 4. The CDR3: CASSLTGAGETQYF. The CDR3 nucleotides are TGCGCCAGCAGCTTGACAGGGGCGGGAGAGACCCAGTACTTC. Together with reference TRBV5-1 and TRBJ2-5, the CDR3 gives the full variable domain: KAGVTQTPRYLIKTRGQQVTLSCSPISGHRSVSWYQQTPGQGLQFLFEYFSETQRNKGNFPGRFSGRQFSNSRSEMNVSTLELGDSALYLCASSLTGAGETQYFGPGTRLLVL.

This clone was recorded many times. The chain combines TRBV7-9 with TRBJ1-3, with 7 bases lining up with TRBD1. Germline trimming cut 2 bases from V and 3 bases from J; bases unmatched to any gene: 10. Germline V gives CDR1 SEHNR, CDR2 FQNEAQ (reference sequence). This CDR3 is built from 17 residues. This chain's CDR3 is CASSLRGTEKFGNTIYF. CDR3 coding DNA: TGTGCCAGCAGCTTACGGGGGACAGAGAAGTTTGGAAACACCATATATTTT. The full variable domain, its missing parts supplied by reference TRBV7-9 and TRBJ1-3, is DTGVSQNPRHKITKRGQNVTFRCDPISEHNRLYWYRQTLGQGPEFLTYFQNEAQLEKSRLLSDRFSAERPKGSFSTLEIQRTEQGDSAMYLCASSLRGTEKFGNTIYFGEGSWLTVV.

The chain's CDR3 is CASSFQFSRGPETQYF. CDR3 DNA sequence: TGTGCCAGCAGTTTTCAGTTCTCCAGGGGCCCGGAGACCCAGTACTTC. The chain recombines TRBV28 with TRBJ2-5; possibly TRBD1 for D (6 bases). CDR1 is MDHEN, CDR2 SYDVKM, per germline. The CDR3 extends over 16 amino acids. The V gene lost 3 bases and the J gene lost 5 bases, with 19 bases spanning the gap.

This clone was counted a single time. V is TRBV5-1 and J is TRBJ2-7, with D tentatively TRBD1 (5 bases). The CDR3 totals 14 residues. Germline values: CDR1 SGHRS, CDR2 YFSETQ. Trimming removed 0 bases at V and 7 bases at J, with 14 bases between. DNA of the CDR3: TGCGCCAGCAGCTTGGAGGGCAGGGAAGGAGAGCAGTACTTC. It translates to CASSLEGREGEQYF.

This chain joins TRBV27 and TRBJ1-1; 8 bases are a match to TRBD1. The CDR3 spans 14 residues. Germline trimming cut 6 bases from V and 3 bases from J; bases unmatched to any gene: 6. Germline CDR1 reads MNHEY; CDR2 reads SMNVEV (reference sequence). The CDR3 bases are TGTGCCAGCAGGACCAACAGGGGGGACACTGAAGCTTTCTTT. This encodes CASRTNRGDTEAFF.

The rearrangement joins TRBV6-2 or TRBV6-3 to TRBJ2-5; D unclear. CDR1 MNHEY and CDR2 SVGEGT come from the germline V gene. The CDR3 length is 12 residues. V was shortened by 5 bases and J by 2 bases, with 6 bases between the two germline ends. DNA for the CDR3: TGTGCCAGCAGTAGACTTCAAGAGACCCAGTACTTC. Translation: CASSRLQETQYF.

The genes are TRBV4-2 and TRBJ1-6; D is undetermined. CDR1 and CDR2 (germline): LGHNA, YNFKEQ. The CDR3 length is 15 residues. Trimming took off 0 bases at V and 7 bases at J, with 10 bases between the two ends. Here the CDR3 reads CASSQEKGGNSPLHF. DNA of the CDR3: TGTGCCAGCAGCCAAGAAAAGGGAGGGAATTCACCCCTCCACTTT.

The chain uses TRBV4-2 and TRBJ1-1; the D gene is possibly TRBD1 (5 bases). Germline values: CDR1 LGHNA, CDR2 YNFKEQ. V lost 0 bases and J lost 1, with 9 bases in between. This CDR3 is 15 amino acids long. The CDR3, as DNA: TGTGCCAGCAGCCAAGACCCGCAGGGGAACACTGAAGCTTTCTTT. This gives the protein CASSQDPQGNTEAFF.

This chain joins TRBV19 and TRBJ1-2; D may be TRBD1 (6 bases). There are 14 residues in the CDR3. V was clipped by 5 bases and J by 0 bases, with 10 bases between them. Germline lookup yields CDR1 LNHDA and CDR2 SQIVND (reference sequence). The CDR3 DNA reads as TGTGCCAGTAGTCTAACAGGGACTAACTATGGCTACACCTTC. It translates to CASSLTGTNYGYTF.

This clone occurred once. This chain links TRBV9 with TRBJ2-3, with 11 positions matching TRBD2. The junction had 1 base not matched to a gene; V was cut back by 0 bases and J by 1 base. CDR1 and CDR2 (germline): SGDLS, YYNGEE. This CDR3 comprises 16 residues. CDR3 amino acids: CASSVELAGGTDTQYF. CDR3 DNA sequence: TGTGCCAGCAGCGTAGAACTAGCGGGGGGCACAGATACGCAGTATTTT.

Here the CDR3 reads CASSLLAGGVTDTQYF. DNA for the CDR3: TGCGCCAGCAGCTTGCTCGCGGGGGGGGTCACAGATACGCAGTATTTT. The rearrangement links TRBV5-1 to TRBJ2-3; TRBD2 matches 9 bases. Trimming at V came to 1 base and at J to 2 bases, leaving 5 bases not matched to a gene. The germline CDR1 and CDR2 sequences are SGHRS and YFSETQ. The CDR3 is 16 amino acids.

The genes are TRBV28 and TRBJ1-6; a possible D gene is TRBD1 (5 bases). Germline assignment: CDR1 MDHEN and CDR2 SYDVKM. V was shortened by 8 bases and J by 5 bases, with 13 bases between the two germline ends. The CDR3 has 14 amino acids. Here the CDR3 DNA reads TGTGCCAGCGGAGGGTGGGGGAATAATTCACCCCTCCACTTT. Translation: CASGGWGNNSPLHF.

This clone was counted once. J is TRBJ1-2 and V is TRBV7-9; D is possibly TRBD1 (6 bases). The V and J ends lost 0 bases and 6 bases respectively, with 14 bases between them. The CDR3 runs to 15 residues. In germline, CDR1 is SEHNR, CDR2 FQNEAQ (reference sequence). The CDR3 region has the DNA TGTGCCAGCAGCTTAGCTTTGCCAGGGGCGGATGGCTACACCTTC. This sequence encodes CASSLALPGADGYTF.

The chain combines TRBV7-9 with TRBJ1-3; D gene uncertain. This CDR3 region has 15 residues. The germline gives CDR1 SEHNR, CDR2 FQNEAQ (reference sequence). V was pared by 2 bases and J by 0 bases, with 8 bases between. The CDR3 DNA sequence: TGTGCCAGCAGCTTAATTCGTCTCTCTGGAAACACCATATATTTT. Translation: CASSLIRLSGNTIYF.

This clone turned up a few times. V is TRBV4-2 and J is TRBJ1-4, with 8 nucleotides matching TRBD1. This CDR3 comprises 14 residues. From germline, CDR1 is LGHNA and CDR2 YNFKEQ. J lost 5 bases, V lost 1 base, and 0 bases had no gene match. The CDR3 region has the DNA TGTGCCAGCAGCCAAGGGACAGGGAATGAAAAACTGTTTTTT. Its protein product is CASSQGTGNEKLFF.

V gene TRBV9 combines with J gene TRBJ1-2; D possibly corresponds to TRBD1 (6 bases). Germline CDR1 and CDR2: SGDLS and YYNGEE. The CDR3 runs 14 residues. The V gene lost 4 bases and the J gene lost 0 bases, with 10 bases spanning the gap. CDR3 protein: CASSFGQSNYGYTF. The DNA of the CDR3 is TGTGCCAGCAGCTTCGGACAGTCTAACTATGGCTACACCTTC.

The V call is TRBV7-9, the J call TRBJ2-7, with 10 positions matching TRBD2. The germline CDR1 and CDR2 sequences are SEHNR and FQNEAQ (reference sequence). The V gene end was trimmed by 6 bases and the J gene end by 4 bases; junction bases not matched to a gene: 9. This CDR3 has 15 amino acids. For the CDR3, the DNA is TGTGCCAGCAGTCAGGCGCCTAGCGGGGGTTACGAGCAGTACTTC. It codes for CASSQAPSGGYEQYF.

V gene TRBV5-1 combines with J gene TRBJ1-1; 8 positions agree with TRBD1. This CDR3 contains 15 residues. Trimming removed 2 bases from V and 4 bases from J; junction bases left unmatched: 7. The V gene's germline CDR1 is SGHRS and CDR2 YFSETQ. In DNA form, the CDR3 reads TGCGCCAGCAGCTTAAGCGGGACAGGCGGCACTGAAGCTTTCTTT. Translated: CASSLSGTGGTEAFF.

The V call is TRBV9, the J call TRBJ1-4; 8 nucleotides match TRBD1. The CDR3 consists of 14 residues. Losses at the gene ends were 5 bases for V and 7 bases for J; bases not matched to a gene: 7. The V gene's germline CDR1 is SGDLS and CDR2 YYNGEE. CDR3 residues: CASSLTGGGEKLFF. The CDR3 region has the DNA TGTGCCAGCAGTCTCACAGGGGGTGGTGAAAAACTGTTTTTT.

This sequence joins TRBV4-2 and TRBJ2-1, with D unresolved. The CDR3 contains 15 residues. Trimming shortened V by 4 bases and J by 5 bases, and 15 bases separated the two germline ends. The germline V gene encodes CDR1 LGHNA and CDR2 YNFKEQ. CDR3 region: CASSPPIQADNEQFF. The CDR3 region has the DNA TGTGCCAGCAGCCCGCCCATTCAGGCTGACAATGAGCAGTTCTTC.

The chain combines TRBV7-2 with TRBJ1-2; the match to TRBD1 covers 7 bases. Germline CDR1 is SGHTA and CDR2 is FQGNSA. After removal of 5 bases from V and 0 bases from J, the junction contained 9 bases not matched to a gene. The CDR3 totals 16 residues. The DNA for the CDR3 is TGTGCCAGCAGCCCTCGGACAGGCTTAGCTAACTATGGCTACACCTTC. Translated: CASSPRTGLANYGYTF.

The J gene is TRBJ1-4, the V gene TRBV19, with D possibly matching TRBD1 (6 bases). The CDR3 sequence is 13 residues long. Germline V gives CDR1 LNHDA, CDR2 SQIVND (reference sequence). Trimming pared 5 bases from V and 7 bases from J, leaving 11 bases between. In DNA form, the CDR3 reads TGTGCCAGTAGTGTCACAGGGAGTGAAAAACTGTTTTTT. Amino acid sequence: CASSVTGSEKLFF.

In DNA, the CDR3 is TGCAGTGCTAGTCCAGCCCTAGGTAGCAATCAGCCCCAGCATTTT. This gives the protein CSASPALGSNQPQHF. The chain links TRBV20-1 to TRBJ1-5; D gene uncertain. V lost 3 bases to trimming and J lost 0 bases, with 12 bases between them. The CDR3 loop spans 15 amino acids. Germline V gene lookup returns CDR1 DFQATT and CDR2 SNEGSKA (reference sequence).

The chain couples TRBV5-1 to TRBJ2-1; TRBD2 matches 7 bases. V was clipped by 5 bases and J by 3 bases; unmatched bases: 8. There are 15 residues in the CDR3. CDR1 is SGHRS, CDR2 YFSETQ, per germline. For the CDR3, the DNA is TGCGCCAGCAGGGAGTGGGAGGGGAACTACAATGAGCAGTTCTTC. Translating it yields CASREWEGNYNEQFF.

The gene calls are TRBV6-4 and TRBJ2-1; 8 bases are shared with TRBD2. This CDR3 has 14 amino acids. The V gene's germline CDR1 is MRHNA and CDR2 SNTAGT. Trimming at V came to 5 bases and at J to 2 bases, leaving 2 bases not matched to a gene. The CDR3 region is CASSPGLAYNEQFF. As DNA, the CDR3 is TGTGCCAGCAGTCCGGGACTAGCCTACAATGAGCAGTTCTTC.